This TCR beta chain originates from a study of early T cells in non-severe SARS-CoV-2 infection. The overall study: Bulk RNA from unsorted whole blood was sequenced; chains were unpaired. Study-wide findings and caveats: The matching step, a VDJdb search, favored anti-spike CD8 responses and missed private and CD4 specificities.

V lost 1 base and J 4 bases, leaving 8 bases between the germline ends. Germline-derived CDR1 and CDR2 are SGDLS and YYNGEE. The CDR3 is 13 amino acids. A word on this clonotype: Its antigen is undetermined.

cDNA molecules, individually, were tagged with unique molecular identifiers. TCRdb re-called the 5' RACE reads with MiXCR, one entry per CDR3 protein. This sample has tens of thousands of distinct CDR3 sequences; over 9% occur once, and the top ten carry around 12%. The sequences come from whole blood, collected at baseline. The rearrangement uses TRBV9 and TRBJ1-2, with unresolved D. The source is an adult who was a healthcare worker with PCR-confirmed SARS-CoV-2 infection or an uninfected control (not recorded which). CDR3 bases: TGTGCCAGCAGCGTAACAGACCTCTATGGCTACACCTTC. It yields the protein CASSVTDLYGYTF.